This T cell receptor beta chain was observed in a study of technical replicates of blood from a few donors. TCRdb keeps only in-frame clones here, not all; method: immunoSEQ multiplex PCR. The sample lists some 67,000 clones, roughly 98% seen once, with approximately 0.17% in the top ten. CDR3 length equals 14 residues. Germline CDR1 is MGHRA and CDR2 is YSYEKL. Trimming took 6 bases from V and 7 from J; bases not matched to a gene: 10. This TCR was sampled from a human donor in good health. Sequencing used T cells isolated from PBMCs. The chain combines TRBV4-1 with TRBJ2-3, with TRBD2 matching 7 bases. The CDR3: CASSVGGPRNTQYF. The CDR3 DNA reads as TGCGCCAGCAGTGTGGGAGGGCCTCGTAATACGCAGTATTTT.